This TCR beta chain was captured by sequencing in a study of cytomegalovirus exposure and HLA in healthy donors. Study-wide points: Later analysis demonstrated an association between a missense DCLRE1C variant and TCR beta V- and J-gene trimming.

PCR amplification relied on 60 Vbeta primers (plus 13 Jbeta primers). Profiled with immunoSEQ multiplex PCR; TCRdb holds only in-frame clones, not every one. This sample's clone table lists about 160,000 clones. These donors counted as nominally healthy when sampled, but unrecorded immune exposures were likely. On this clone itself: Its antigen is not known.

V was clipped by 0 bases and J by 1 base; unmatched bases: 0. This CDR3 is 16 amino acids long. The germline gives CDR1 SGHRS, CDR2 YFSETQ. The chain carries TRBV5-1 and TRBJ2-6; 8 bases agree with TRBD1. The origin of this receptor is a woman in her fifties or sixties in good health and CMV-seronegative. The sample consisted of PBMCs. The CDR3 loop reads CASSLGTGSGANVLTF. In nucleotides, the CDR3 is TGCGCCAGCAGCTTGGGGACAGGGTCTGGGGCCAACGTCCTGACTTTC.